The 27 T cell receptor beta chains presented below share a single source sample, sequenced in a study of T cell repertoires in cytomegalovirus infection. The antigens of these receptors remain unknown. TCRdb recomputed calls from the reads with MiXCR, one row per CDR3 protein. This table has fewer than 1,000,000 distinct CDR3 sequences, roughly 31% appearing once. Sequencing used cultured CD8+ T cells from PBMCs, obtained from culture after CMV antigen stimulation. These receptors originate from a human donor in good health (CMV status not recorded). Some clones in this sample may be carry-over from other donors' samples.

V is TRBV27 and J is TRBJ1-1; 8 nucleotides match TRBD1. Per germline, CDR1 MNHEY and CDR2 SMNVEV (reference sequence). This CDR3 is 14 amino acids long. V lost 5 bases, J lost 4 bases, and 6 bases stayed unmatched. CDR3 residues: CASSNSQGVTEAFF. The CDR3, as DNA: TGTGCCAGCAGTAACTCACAGGGGGTCACTGAAGCTTTCTTT.

This clonotype was seen ten or more times. The gene calls are TRBV7-2 and TRBJ1-2; tentative D call: TRBD1 (6 bases). V gave up 1 base and J gave up 5 bases, with 17 bases separating them. The CDR3 contains 16 residues. In germline, CDR1 is SGHTA, CDR2 FQGNSA. The CDR3 region is CASSLGGGAGAYGYTF. Written as DNA, the CDR3 is TGTGCCAGCAGCTTAGGGGGGGGGGCAGGGGCTTATGGCTACACCTTC.

This clonotype was detected only a few times. The chain links TRBV6-5 to TRBJ2-3; D is possibly TRBD2 (5 bases). Per germline, CDR1 MNHEY and CDR2 SVGAGI. V lost 7 bases and J lost 3, with 17 bases in between. The CDR3 extends over 15 amino acids. In nucleotides, the CDR3 is TGTGCCAGCAACTCGGCGGGCCTGGTAACAGATACGCAGTATTTT. Its translation: CASNSAGLVTDTQYF.

The rearrangement uses TRBV19 and TRBJ2-3; 7 nucleotides line up with TRBD1. The ends lost 3 bases at V and 4 bases at J; junction bases unmatched: 10. From germline, CDR1 is LNHDA and CDR2 SQIVND (reference sequence). The length of the CDR3 is 16 residues. The CDR3 loop reads CASSMEEGGAADTQYF. The CDR3 bases are TGTGCCAGTAGTATGGAGGAAGGGGGCGCCGCAGATACGCAGTATTTT.

V and J are TRBV12-3 or TRBV12-4 and TRBJ1-2, with no clear D. Trimming took off 6 bases at V and 5 bases at J, with 19 bases between the two ends. The CDR3 is 15 residues long. CDR3 nucleotides: TGTGCCAGCAGATATCAGGAGCGAAATGGGTATGGCTACACCTTC. It specifies CASRYQERNGYGYTF.

This clonotype has more than one count but fewer than ten. This chain connects TRBV6-6 to TRBJ1-4, with TRBD1 identical over 8 bases. Trimming took 4 bases from V and 7 from J; bases not matched to a gene: 5. Per the germline V gene, CDR1 is MNHNY and CDR2 is SVGAGI (reference sequence). CDR3 length: 14 residues. DNA for the CDR3: TGTGCCAGCAGTTCCAGACAGGGGAGTGAAAAACTGTTTTTT. Translating gives CASSSRQGSEKLFF.

This clonotype showed up just a few times. The chain joins TRBV4-1 to TRBJ2-2; possibly TRBD2 for D (5 bases). V lost 3 bases and J 0 bases, leaving 11 bases between the germline ends. Germline assignment: CDR1 MGHRA and CDR2 YSYEKL. CDR3 length: 16 amino acids. The CDR3 region has the DNA TGCGCCAGCAGCCACTTGACTACATCGAACACCGGGGAGCTGTTTTTT. This encodes CASSHLTTSNTGELFF.

In this sample, this clonotype turned up many times. The chain's CDR3 is CASSSTKQGAGETQYF. Written as DNA, the CDR3 is TGTGCCAGCAGCTCGACGAAACAGGGGGCCGGGGAGACCCAGTACTTC. This chain uses TRBV7-9 with TRBJ2-5; 9 bases fit TRBD1. Germline CDR1 is SEHNR and CDR2 is FQNEAQ (reference sequence). The CDR3 extends over 16 amino acids. The V segment lost 4 bases and the J segment 5 bases; nucleotides outside the gene matches: 11.

This clonotype was seen a handful of times. This chain uses TRBV14 with TRBJ2-1; TRBD2 agrees at 8 bases. CDR3 length equals 15 residues. Germline-derived CDR1 and CDR2 are SGHDN and FVKESK. V lost 0 bases, J lost 8 bases, and 6 bases stayed unmatched. CDR3 nucleotide sequence: TGTGCCAGCAGCCAAGATTGGACTAGCTGGGATGAGCAGTTCTTC. It yields the protein CASSQDWTSWDEQFF. Supplemented by reference TRBV14 and TRBJ2-1, the full variable domain reads EAGVTQFPSHSVIEKGQTVTLRCDPISGHDNLYWYRRVMGKEIKFLLHFVKESKQDESGMPNNRFLAERTGGTYSTLKVQPAELEDSGVYFCASSQDWTSWDEQFFGPGTRLTVL.

The chain uses TRBV28 and TRBJ2-3; 10 positions match TRBD2. The germline CDR1 and CDR2 sequences are MDHEN and SYDVKM. The V gene end was trimmed by 2 bases and the J gene end by 6 bases; junction bases not matched to a gene: 8. This CDR3 contains 16 residues. DNA for the CDR3: TGTGCCAGCAGTTTACTAGCGGGGGCCGAGGTGGATACGCAGTATTTT. Residues: CASSLLAGAEVDTQYF.

The chain is built from TRBV6-1 and TRBJ2-1; 12 positions match TRBD1. The CDR3 has 18 residues. J lost 1 base, V lost 5 bases, and 9 bases had no gene match. Germline-derived CDR1 and CDR2 are MNHNS and SASEGT. The CDR3 loop is CASSPRDRGLVSYNEQFF. For the CDR3, the DNA is TGTGCCAGCAGTCCTCGGGACAGGGGGCTCGTGTCCTACAATGAGCAGTTCTTC.

This chain links TRBV28 with TRBJ2-5; 7 bases are a match to TRBD2. Germline CDR1 MDHEN, CDR2 SYDVKM. The J segment lost 1 base and the V segment lost 7 bases, leaving 6 bases of the junction unmatched. CDR3 size: 14 residues. The CDR3 is CASKSGVVQETQYF. Here the CDR3 DNA reads TGTGCCAGCAAAAGCGGGGTGGTCCAAGAGACCCAGTACTTC.

This clonotype has just a few counts. The V gene is TRBV7-6, the J gene TRBJ1-3; D call uncertain. Between the trimmed V and J ends, which lost 6 bases and 5 bases, there was a span of 11 bases. Germline V lookup: CDR1 SGHVS, CDR2 FNYEAQ. This CDR3 region has 13 residues. The DNA for the CDR3 is TGTGCCAGCAGGCCCGAAGGGCGAAACACCATATATTTT. Amino acid sequence: CASRPEGRNTIYF.

The CDR3 DNA sequence: TGTGCCAGCAGCTTAGGACTAGGGCAGTATGAGCAGTTCTTC. Translating gives CASSLGLGQYEQFF. The gene calls are TRBV11-2 and TRBJ2-1; possibly TRBD2 for D (6 bases). This CDR3 region has 14 residues. Deletions cut 1 base from V and 8 bases from J, with 12 bases between. The germline gives CDR1 SGHAT, CDR2 FQNNGV.

The chain has TRBV12-5 and TRBJ2-7; TRBD1 agrees at 7 bases. The CDR3 is 13 amino acids. Germline CDR1 reads LGHNT; CDR2 reads FRNRAP. With V trimmed by 2 bases and J by 4 bases, 2 bases remained unmatched. Written as DNA, the CDR3 is TGTGCTAGTGGTTTGTTCAGGGGGTACGAGCAGTACGTC. This gives the protein CASGLFRGYEQYV.

A single count supports this clonotype. A much larger clone is a single base away; this may be a read error. The chain combines TRBV7-2 with TRBJ2-1, with TRBD2 as a possible D gene (7 bases). Germline CDR1 SGHTA, CDR2 FQGNSA. The CDR3 is 12 residues long. V was pared by 8 bases and J by 6 bases, with 11 bases between. CDR3 sequence: CASGGAGNEQFF. The CDR3 DNA reads TGTGCCAGCGGGGGGGCCGGCAATGAGCAGTTCTTC.

This clonotype has a handful of counts. The chain recombines TRBV5-1 with TRBJ2-7; D tentatively reads TRBD1 or TRBD2 (5 bases each). This CDR3 contains 14 residues. The germline CDR1 and CDR2 sequences are SGHRS and YFSETQ. Deletions cut 2 bases from V and 1 base from J, with 10 bases between. The CDR3, as DNA: TGCGCCAGCAGCTTCAGAGGGGCTTCCTACGAGCAGTACTTC. Its protein is CASSFRGASYEQYF.

The chain uses TRBV12-3 or TRBV12-4 and TRBJ1-4; the match to TRBD1 covers 7 bases. J was trimmed by 8 bases and V by 6 bases; bases with no gene match: 9. The CDR3 runs to 14 residues. The CDR3 coding sequence is TGTGCCAGCAGGTTTGGACAGGTTATGGAAAAACTGTTTTTT. Amino acids: CASRFGQVMEKLFF.

V usage is TRBV19 and J usage is TRBJ2-7; 8 nucleotides agree with TRBD1. V shed 7 bases, J shed 2 bases, and the junction held 13 bases outside the gene matches. Germline CDR1 LNHDA, CDR2 SQIVND (reference sequence). The CDR3 is 16 amino acids. CDR3 coding DNA: TGTGCCAGTAAAAATTCCCGGGACAGGAGCACCTACGAGCAGTACGTC. Its translation is CASKNSRDRSTYEQYV.

The sample holds a few counts of this clonotype. This rearrangement joins TRBV10-3 to TRBJ1-1, with D possibly matching TRBD1 (5 bases). CDR3 size: 17 residues. V was clipped by 2 bases and J by 10 bases, with 26 bases between them. CDR1 is ENHRY, CDR2 SYGVKD, per germline. CDR3 sequence: CAISEGPPPGPTGGAFF. The CDR3, as DNA: TGTGCCATCAGTGAGGGCCCTCCGCCGGGTCCCACAGGAGGAGCTTTCTTT.

The chain uses TRBV11-2 and TRBJ1-4; D is ambiguous. Trimming took off 2 bases at V and 8 bases at J, with 6 bases between the two ends. The CDR3 extends over 12 amino acids. CDR1 SGHAT and CDR2 FQNNGV come from the germline V gene. CDR3 DNA sequence: TGTGCCAGCAGCTTATCTCGGGAAAAACTGTTTTTT. Protein product: CASSLSREKLFF.

The V call is TRBV4-1, the J call TRBJ2-7, with TRBD1 matching 10 bases. CDR3 size: 18 residues. J was trimmed by 3 bases and V by 1 base; bases with no gene match: 12. Germline CDR1 reads MGHRA; CDR2 reads YSYEKL. The CDR3 DNA sequence: TGCGCCAGCAGCCAAGTGGGACAGGGGTTGTCGTCGGGCTACGAGCAGTACTTC. The encoded protein is CASSQVGQGLSSGYEQYF.

This sequence joins TRBV14 and TRBJ1-2; possible D gene TRBD1, 6 bases. The V end was cut by 1 base, the J end by 3 bases, with 9 bases between. This CDR3 region has 14 residues. Germline lookup yields CDR1 SGHDN and CDR2 FVKESK. The CDR3 here is CASSQVQGYYGYTF. The CDR3 DNA reads TGTGCCAGCAGCCAAGTTCAGGGGTACTATGGCTACACCTTC.

This clonotype has a count of ten or more. The rearrangement joins TRBV7-2 to TRBJ1-1; TRBD1 aligns across 10 bases. V gave up 5 bases and J gave up 4 bases; unmatched junction bases: 7. The CDR3 has 15 residues. Germline CDR1 SGHTA, CDR2 FQGNSA. The CDR3 loop is CASSLGTGAFTEAFF. For the CDR3, the DNA is TGTGCCAGCAGCCTCGGGACAGGGGCTTTCACTGAAGCTTTCTTT.

This clonotype was observed a few times. The chain links TRBV6-1 to TRBJ1-4; 10 positions match TRBD1. Germline V lookup: CDR1 MNHNS, CDR2 SASEGT. The CDR3 runs to 15 residues. V trimming: 7 bases; J trimming: 4 bases; junction bases outside the gene matches: 6. This chain's CDR3 is CASKSGTGVNEKLFF. In DNA, the CDR3 is TGTGCCAGCAAATCCGGGACAGGGGTTAATGAAAAACTGTTTTTT.

Many counts were recorded for this clonotype. The V gene is TRBV6-6, the J gene TRBJ2-3; possibly TRBD1 or TRBD2 for D (6 bases each). The V end was cut by 4 bases, the J end by 0 bases, with 11 bases between. Looked up from germline, CDR1 is MNHNY and CDR2 is SVGAGI (reference sequence). The CDR3 is 15 residues long. As DNA, the CDR3 is TGTGCCAGCAGTTTCCGGGGGCCCAGCACAGATACGCAGTATTTT. Translated: CASSFRGPSTDTQYF.

The chain recombines TRBV12-3 or TRBV12-4 with TRBJ2-5; D is unclear. The CDR3 is 14 amino acids. Trimming removed 1 base from V and 6 bases from J, with 12 bases in between. The CDR3 nucleotides are TGTGCCAGCAGTTTAGGGCCCCAGGAGCAGACCCAGTACTTC. Amino acid sequence: CASSLGPQEQTQYF.